The clone carrying this T cell receptor beta chain was seen only a few times. This study enrolled people aged about 18 to 90 from about two dozen US geographic areas. Cohort assignment relied on participant-reported clinical history. This entry belongs to a study of blood T cell repertoires in COVID-19. V lost 10 bases, J lost 4 bases, and 23 bases lay in between. Germline CDR1 is MDHEN and CDR2 is SYDVKM. This CDR3 spans 16 amino acids. Sequencing was performed with immunoSEQ multiplex PCR; in TCRdb, only in-frame clones are kept and a portion is missing. The sample shows hundreds of thousands of clones, 80% to 90% of them seen only once.

The chain is built from TRBV28 and TRBJ1-5; tentatively, D is TRBD1 (5 bases). Sample: PBMCs or T cells enriched from blood (not recorded which). The clonotype was recovered from a woman between 35 and 50 years old with acute COVID-19. The CDR3 DNA is TGTGCCACCTTAAGCCAGGGCGGTGGAATGAATCAGCCCCAGCATTTT. The encoded protein is CATLSQGGGMNQPQHF.